Here is one TCR beta chain with its context. Its antigen is unknown. This entry belongs to a study of identical twins. This CDR3 region has 13 residues. V dropped 5 bases and J dropped 2 bases, with 10 bases sitting between them. Germline V gives CDR1 SGHDN, CDR2 FVKESK. Study observations and caveats: In beta out-of-frame sequences, the excess sharing between twins was weaker. High-abundance cord blood beta clonotypes had fewer insertions; memory repertoires showed none.

Template switching created a universal primer site, and the cDNA included unique molecular identifiers. TCRdb ran MiXCR on the 5' RACE reads and lists one entry per CDR3 protein. The sample has 1.5 million to 2 million distinct CDR3 sequences; around 33% are singletons. V is TRBV14 and J is TRBJ2-7; D call uncertain. This TCR was recovered from a newborn girl in good health. Sequenced material: cord blood. The DNA of the CDR3 is TGTGCCAGCAGCTCACACGGGCCCTACGAGCAGTACTTC. Encoded protein: CASSSHGPYEQYF.